The next 11 T cell receptor beta chains were all read from a single sample in a study of blood T cell repertoires in COVID-19. Clones were read by immunoSEQ multiplex PCR, and TCRdb kept only the in-frame ones, dropping some. Seen here are some 350,000 clones, nearly 90% observed once, and the top ten hold 6% to 7.5%. The sample was peripheral blood. The receptors were gathered from a man younger than 35 with active or convalescent COVID-19.

The chain carries TRBV11-2 and TRBJ2-3; 10 nucleotides align to TRBD2. J lost 6 bases, V lost 4 bases, and 7 bases had no gene match. The length of the CDR3 is 15 residues. CDR1 is SGHAT and CDR2 is FQNNGV in the germline V gene. The CDR3 sequence is CASSSLAGGIDTQYF. CDR3 in DNA: TGTGCCAGCAGCTCGTTAGCGGGGGGAATTGATACGCAGTATTTT.

This rearrangement joins TRBV30 to TRBJ2-2; D may be TRBD2 (6 bases). Germline V gives CDR1 GTSNPN, CDR2 SVGIG (reference sequence). The CDR3 spans 12 residues. In nucleotides, the CDR3 is TGTGCATGCGGGGAGAACACCGGGGAGCTGTTTTTT. Translating gives CACGENTGELFF.

In regard to this clone: At one boundary the junction diverges from the germline segment, which might be a read error. The genes are TRBV6-2 or TRBV6-3 and TRBJ1-2, with 7 bases lining up with TRBD1. CDR3 length: 14 amino acids. Looked up from germline, CDR1 is MNHEY and CDR2 is SVGEGT. CDR3 nucleotide sequence: TGTGCCAGCAGTAACTCCAGGGGGACCTATGGCTACACCTTC. Translating gives CASSNSRGTYGYTF.

The rearrangement links TRBV11-1 to TRBJ1-2; D not certain. Trimming pared 3 bases from V and 4 bases from J, leaving 15 bases between. The CDR3 spans 15 residues. Germline V CDR1 and CDR2: SGHAT, FQDESV (reference sequence). The CDR3 here is CASSFGGMWSYGYTF. For the CDR3, the DNA is TGTGCCAGCAGCTTCGGCGGAATGTGGTCCTATGGCTACACCTTC.

The chain couples TRBV19 to TRBJ1-1, with TRBD1 as a possible D gene (5 bases). The germline CDR1 and CDR2 sequences are LNHDA and SQIVND (reference sequence). The CDR3 totals 15 residues. Trimming removed 5 bases at V and 1 base at J, with 14 bases between. The CDR3 here is CASSFHRFRNTEAFF. The CDR3 bases are TGTGCCAGTAGTTTCCACAGGTTTCGGAACACTGAAGCTTTCTTT.

The genes are TRBV3-1 (or the pseudogene TRBV3-2) and TRBJ2-3; perhaps TRBD2 as D (5 bases). The CDR3 is 13 amino acids. Deletions cut 11 bases from V and 0 bases from J, with 12 bases between. Germline CDR1 LGHDT, CDR2 YNNKEL (reference sequence). This CDR3 is CAGELDSTDTQYF. For the CDR3, the DNA is TGTGCCGGCGAACTAGACAGCACAGATACGCAGTATTTT.

The chain recombines TRBV28 with TRBJ1-6, with TRBD1 matching over 10 bases. The CDR3 is made up of 16 amino acids. V lost 5 bases, J lost 4 bases, and 5 bases stayed unmatched. The germline gives CDR1 MDHEN, CDR2 SYDVKM. For the CDR3, the DNA is TGTGCCAGCAGTGACAGGGGGCGTGGTTATAATTCACCCCTCCACTTT. This translates into CASSDRGRGYNSPLHF.

The V gene is TRBV29-1, the J gene TRBJ1-1; no clear D gene. V was trimmed by 7 bases and J by 1 base, leaving 4 bases between them. The CDR3 extends over 10 amino acids. CDR1 and CDR2 (germline): SQVTM, ANQGSEA. The CDR3 protein is CSAQNTEAFF. Here the CDR3 DNA reads TGCAGCGCCCAGAACACTGAAGCTTTCTTT.

The chain employs TRBV6-5 and TRBJ1-3; no firm D call. V shed 5 bases and J shed 2 bases, with 7 bases lying between them. Germline V lookup: CDR1 MNHEY, CDR2 SVGAGI. The CDR3 runs 13 residues. CDR3 in amino acids: CASSRSAGNTIYF. CDR3 coding DNA: TGTGCCAGCAGTAGATCAGCTGGAAACACCATATATTTT.

The chain couples TRBV5-8 to TRBJ1-2; no firm D call. V was shortened by 1 base and J by 2 bases, with 6 bases between the two germline ends. Per the germline V gene, CDR1 is SGHTS and CDR2 is YDEGEE. This CDR3 comprises 13 residues. CDR3 in amino acids: CASSLLRNYGYTF. DNA of the CDR3: TGTGCCAGCAGCTTGCTACGAAACTATGGCTACACCTTC.

The chain employs TRBV27 and TRBJ1-5; 7 positions match TRBD1. Germline values: CDR1 MNHEY, CDR2 SMNVEV (reference sequence). V dropped 6 bases and J dropped 7; count of bases not matched to a gene: 9. This CDR3 region has 14 residues. The CDR3 loop reads CASRLGTVGQPQHF. As DNA, the CDR3 is TGTGCCAGCAGACTTGGGACAGTCGGACAGCCCCAGCATTTT.